Detailed here is one T cell receptor beta chain. Its antigen remains unknown. Using its own MiXCR run on the RT-PCR reads, TCRdb lists one record per CDR3 protein. This table holds 500,000 to 600,000 distinct CDR3 sequences, 7.6% found once. V lost 6 bases, J lost 2 bases, and 19 bases lay in between. In germline, CDR1 is SQVTM, CDR2 ANQGSEA. This CDR3 has 15 residues. The source of the sample is a study of response to subunit inactivated influenza vaccine. General study findings and limits: A suggestion made by the authors is that each seasonal influenza vaccination recruits few new T cells.

This chain connects TRBV29-1 to TRBJ2-5, with D perhaps TRBD1 (7 bases). The source material was PBMCs from blood, sampled roughly 24 months after vaccination. This clonotype was obtained from a man between 50 and 69 years old who received an inactivated influenza vaccine. In DNA form, the CDR3 reads TGCAGCGTCGAGCTGACAGGGAGGTGGCAAGAGACCCAGTACTTC. Its translation is CSVELTGRWQETQYF.